Shown below are 24 T cell receptor beta chains from a single sample sequenced in a study of monozygotic twins with inflammatory bowel disease. TCRdb re-called the 5' RACE reads; every CDR3 protein appears as one record, without DNA. This repertoire comprises over 150,000 distinct CDR3 sequences; its ten largest clones make up approximately 3%. The specimen sequenced was blood. All receptors come from a human donor with ulcerative colitis or Crohn's disease, or a healthy co-twin of an affected twin (not recorded which).

This chain connects TRBV29-1 to TRBJ1-4. Germline V gene sequence: CDR1 SQVTM, CDR2 ANQGSEA. The CDR3 is 13 residues long. The CDR3 sequence is CSVKDRDNEKLFF.

The rearrangement links TRBV24-1 to TRBJ2-3; TCRdb's D call, TRBD2, is unchecked because there is no DNA. CDR1 is KGHDR and CDR2 is SFDVKD in the germline V gene. The CDR3 covers 16 residues. The CDR3 here is CATSNPTSGIADTQYF.

The chain recombines TRBV7-9 with TRBJ1-1. CDR1 is SEHNR and CDR2 is FQNEAQ in the germline V gene (reference sequence). The CDR3 is 13 residues long. The CDR3 here is CASSAQTNTEAFF.

The rearrangement links TRBV7-3 to TRBJ2-3; checking the TCRdb D call of TRBD1 is not possible without DNA. The CDR3 runs 14 residues. Germline CDR1 is SGHTA and CDR2 is FQGTGA. The CDR3: CASSSGPLDTHLPF.

The chain joins TRBV28 to TRBJ2-5. The CDR3 runs to 14 residues. In germline, CDR1 is MDHEN, CDR2 SYDVKM. CDR3 sequence: CASSLRTQVGTQYF.

This chain connects TRBV10-1 to TRBJ2-3; TCRdb lists TRBD2, though no DNA is available to test this call. The CDR3 is 16 amino acids. From germline, CDR1 is WNHNN and CDR2 SYGVQD (reference sequence). The CDR3: CASSKLTSGSTDTQYF.

CDR3 amino acids: CAISGDRGPGDTQYF. The chain carries TRBV10-3 and TRBJ2-3; TCRdb designates TRBD1, a call that cannot be tested without DNA. Germline assignment: CDR1 ENHRY and CDR2 SYGVKD. The CDR3 is made up of 15 amino acids.

V and J are TRBV5-1 and TRBJ2-5; TCRdb reports TRBD1, a call that lacks DNA to check it against. Germline V lookup: CDR1 SGHRS, CDR2 YFSETQ. There are 14 residues in the CDR3. CDR3 amino acids: CASSTGDSKETQYF.

The gene calls are TRBV5-5 and TRBJ2-7. CDR3 length: 13 amino acids. CDR1 is SGHKS and CDR2 is YYEKEE in the germline V gene (reference sequence). CDR3 residues: CASSLGPKDEQYF.

The chain is built from TRBV24-1 and TRBJ2-5; TCRdb designates TRBD1, a call that cannot be tested without DNA. The CDR3 loop spans 17 amino acids. The germline V gene encodes CDR1 KGHDR and CDR2 SFDVKD. The CDR3 sequence: CATSDRDRRHSGETQYF.

The gene calls are TRBV5-1 and TRBJ2-5; as DNA is missing, the TRBD1 call by TCRdb cannot be tested. The CDR3 totals 15 residues. Germline loops: CDR1 SGHRS, CDR2 YFSETQ. The CDR3 sequence is CASRVGHGAQETQYF.

This chain uses TRBV6-4 with TRBJ2-3. The CDR3 is 13 residues long. Germline CDR1 and CDR2: MRHNA and SNTAGT. This CDR3 is CASSDTSTDTQYF.

This sequence joins TRBV9 and TRBJ2-2; TCRdb's D gene call, TRBD1, goes unchecked for lack of DNA. This CDR3 contains 14 residues. Germline CDR1 is SGDLS and CDR2 is YYNGEE. CDR3 sequence: CASSVGTGVGELFF.

V usage is TRBV29-1 and J usage is TRBJ2-1; TCRdb's D call of TRBD1 is untestable without DNA. The CDR3 sequence is 13 residues long. CDR1 and CDR2 from the germline V gene are SQVTM and ANQGSEA. CDR3 region: CSVEDFPGNEQFF.

This chain links TRBV20-1 with TRBJ2-2; TCRdb reports TRBD2, a call that lacks DNA to check it against. This CDR3 is 16 amino acids long. Germline CDR1 DFQATT, CDR2 SNEGSKA (reference sequence). CDR3 region: CSAPRPSGGNTGELFF.

The chain couples TRBV10-3 to TRBJ2-6; no DNA is available, so the TRBD1 call from TCRdb remains unchecked. Per the germline V gene, CDR1 is ENHRY and CDR2 is SYGVKD. There are 16 residues in the CDR3. CDR3 residues: CAISAREGSGANVLTF.

The CDR3 here is CASSPSVSTDTQYF. The chain uses TRBV6-2 or TRBV6-3 and TRBJ2-3; absent DNA, TCRdb's TRBD2 call cannot be checked. This CDR3 is 14 amino acids long. Germline V gene lookup returns CDR1 MNHEY and CDR2 SVGEGT.

The chain joins TRBV11-2 to TRBJ2-3; the D gene TCRdb calls, TRBD2, cannot be checked with no DNA. The germline gives CDR1 SGHAT, CDR2 FQNNGV. This CDR3 is 17 amino acids long. This chain's CDR3 is CASSLAFLAGNEDTQYF.

The J gene is TRBJ2-5, the V gene TRBV7-2; TCRdb lists TRBD2, though no DNA is available to test this call. Germline CDR1 is SGHTA and CDR2 is FQGNSA. CDR3 length: 16 residues. The CDR3 is CASSLDTSGLQETQYF.

This chain uses TRBV7-3 with TRBJ2-1; TCRdb selects TRBD2, and the lack of DNA leaves this call unchecked. The CDR3 length is 20 residues. Germline assignment: CDR1 SGHTA and CDR2 FQGTGA. CDR3: CASSLRVASGLRGSYNEQFF.

V is TRBV6-5 and J is TRBJ2-4; TCRdb selects TRBD1, and the lack of DNA leaves this call unchecked. The CDR3 is 15 residues long. CDR1 and CDR2 from the germline V gene are MNHEY and SVGAGI. The CDR3 region is CASSYYSRGLNIQYF.

This chain links TRBV7-3 with TRBJ2-1; TCRdb names TRBD2, which stays unverified in the absence of DNA. CDR1 and CDR2 (germline): SGHTA, FQGTGA. This CDR3 comprises 17 residues. CDR3 amino acids: CASTPTSGQRGYNEQFF. The full variable domain, with the rest looked up from reference TRBV7-3 and TRBJ2-1, is GAGVSQTPSNKVTEKGKYVELRCDPISGHTALYWYRQSLGQGPEFLIYFQGTGAADDSGLPNDRFFAVRPEGSVSTLKIQRTERGDSAVYLCASTPTSGQRGYNEQFFGPGTRLTVL.

The V call is TRBV6-5, the J call TRBJ2-2; the TCRdb D gene call, TRBD1, has no DNA to confirm it. The germline V gene has CDR1 MNHEY and CDR2 SVGAGI. This CDR3 has 17 residues. The CDR3 reads CASSYPGTGDRDGELFF.

The CDR3 sequence is CASSPGVGGYEQYF. The gene calls are TRBV27 and TRBJ2-7; with no DNA, the TCRdb D assignment of TRBD1 cannot be verified. Germline V CDR1 and CDR2: MNHEY, SMNVEV (reference sequence). The CDR3 runs 14 residues.